These 28 T cell receptor beta chains share one sample of origin, sequenced in a study of blood T cells in healthy people across ages. Primed by a sample-barcoded 5' primer and a J-beta primer mix, a second PCR proceeded for about 6 to 11 cycles. A single record per CDR3 protein comes from TCRdb applying MiXCR to the 5' RACE reads. The sample consists of 1.5 million to 2 million distinct CDR3 sequences, about 49% of them appearing once. The sequencing sample was made of blood. These receptors all come from a woman in her thirties or forties in good health.

This clonotype was detected a few times. Compared with germline, one end of the junction differs, possibly owing to a read error. The chain carries TRBV6-6 and TRBJ2-1; D is uncertain. From germline, CDR1 is MNHNY and CDR2 SVGAGI (reference sequence). The CDR3 spans 11 residues. Here the CDR3 DNA reads TGTGCCAGCAGTTACTACGATGAGCAGTTCTTC. This sequence encodes CASSYYDEQFF.

This clonotype occurred a few times. The rearrangement uses TRBV4-3 and TRBJ1-2; the D is unclear. Trimming took off 0 bases at V and 1 base at J, with 9 bases between the two ends. There are 15 residues in the CDR3. Germline lookup yields CDR1 LGHNA and CDR2 YSLEER. CDR3 DNA: TGCGCCAGCAGCCAAGATCAAGACGGTAACTATGGCTACACCTTC. Translation gives CASSQDQDGNYGYTF.

This clonotype showed up just once. The gene calls are TRBV7-6 and TRBJ2-3, with TRBD2 matching 7 bases. V lost 2 bases and J lost 3; bases outside the gene matches: 8. This CDR3 is built from 16 residues. Per germline, CDR1 SGHVS and CDR2 FNYEAQ. The CDR3 DNA reads TGTGCCAGCAGCTTACGGCCAGCGGGGACGACAGATACGCAGTATTTT. It is translated as CASSLRPAGTTDTQYF. The full variable domain, its missing parts supplied by reference TRBV7-6 and TRBJ2-3, is GAGVSQSPRYKVTKRGQDVALRCDPISGHVSLYWYRQALGQGPEFLTYFNYEAQQDKSGLPNDRFSAERPEGSISTLTIQRTEQRDSAMYRCASSLRPAGTTDTQYFGPGTRLTVL.

With regard to this clonotype: The junction and the germline gene differ at one end; a read error may be behind it. The rearrangement uses TRBV7-7 and TRBJ1-2; no firm D call. Germline V CDR1 and CDR2: SSHAT, FNYEAQ (reference sequence). The CDR3 consists of 13 residues. In nucleotides, the CDR3 is TGTGCTAGCAGCCGCGGGTCCGCCTATGGCTACACCTTC. This sequence encodes CASSRGSAYGYTF.

This clonotype was counted once. The rearrangement uses TRBV7-2 and TRBJ2-3; TRBD2 matches 15 bases. V lost 5 bases to trimming and J lost 3 bases; unmatched junction nucleotides: 9. CDR1 is SGHTA, CDR2 FQGNSA, per germline. The CDR3 has 18 amino acids. The CDR3 DNA reads TGTGCCAGCAGCCCGAACGGACTAGCGGGGGGGCATACAGATACGCAGTATTTT. Amino acid sequence: CASSPNGLAGGHTDTQYF.

This chain joins TRBV15 and TRBJ1-1; D is undetermined. Looked up from germline, CDR1 is LNHNV and CDR2 is YYDKDF (reference sequence). There are 13 residues in the CDR3. The V end lost 1 base, the J end lost 8 bases, and 11 bases lay between the germline ends. The CDR3 loop is CATSRVPGTEAFF. The CDR3, as DNA: TGTGCCACCAGCAGAGTTCCCGGCACGGAAGCTTTCTTT.

In this sample, this clonotype turned up once. The V call is TRBV24-1, the J call TRBJ2-1; tentative D call: TRBD1 (6 bases). The CDR3 sequence is 13 residues long. Trimming cost V 7 bases and J 3 bases, with 9 bases left between them. Germline V gene sequence: CDR1 KGHDR, CDR2 SFDVKD. Written as DNA, the CDR3 is TGTGCCACCAGAGGACAGTTCTACAATGAGCAGTTCTTC. It yields the protein CATRGQFYNEQFF.

This clonotype came up a few times. The chain links TRBV20-1 to TRBJ2-7, with D unclear. V lost 6 bases and J 2 bases, leaving 11 bases between the germline ends. The CDR3 totals 12 residues. Germline V gene lookup returns CDR1 DFQATT and CDR2 SNEGSKA (reference sequence). The CDR3 sequence is CSAAGDTYEQYF. CDR3 DNA: TGCAGTGCCGCCGGCGATACCTACGAGCAGTACTTC.

The chain couples TRBV27 to TRBJ2-7; tentatively, D is TRBD2 (5 bases). Per the germline V gene, CDR1 is MNHEY and CDR2 is SMNVEV (reference sequence). The V end was cut by 5 bases, the J end by 5 bases, with 13 bases between. CDR3 length: 13 residues. For the CDR3, the DNA is TGTGCCAGCAGTCGGCGGACGCGGGACGAGCAGTACTTC. Residues: CASSRRTRDEQYF.

The chain employs TRBV19 and TRBJ2-1, with D possibly matching TRBD1 (6 bases). Trimming removed 6 bases at V and 8 bases at J, with 14 bases between. The CDR3 has 13 residues. CDR1 is LNHDA, CDR2 SQIVND, per germline (reference sequence). CDR3 protein: CASRLQGQDEQFF. The CDR3 region has the DNA TGTGCCAGTAGATTACAGGGTCAGGATGAGCAGTTCTTC.

On this clonotype: A read error is the likely source, as a far larger clone sits one nucleotide away. The V call is TRBV27, the J call TRBJ1-2, with TRBD1 identical over 7 bases. The CDR3 is made up of 13 amino acids. Germline CDR1 MNHEY, CDR2 SMNVEV (reference sequence). The trim removed 6 bases at V and 6 bases at J, leaving 7 bases unmatched. The CDR3, as DNA: TGTGCCAGCAGCCCCGACAGGGTCGATGGCTACACCTTC. This gives the protein CASSPDRVDGYTF.

A single count supports this clonotype. The chain joins TRBV19 to TRBJ2-6; D ambiguous. This CDR3 is 16 amino acids long. Trimming pared 5 bases from V and 1 base from J, leaving 12 bases between. Germline V gene lookup returns CDR1 LNHDA and CDR2 SQIVND (reference sequence). The CDR3 here is CASSEHTVSGANVLTF. CDR3 nucleotide sequence: TGTGCCAGTAGTGAACACACGGTATCTGGGGCCAACGTCCTGACTTTC.

The V and J genes are TRBV4-3 and TRBJ2-5; TRBD1 might be the D (6 bases). Trimming removed 0 bases at V and 5 bases at J, with 13 bases between. CDR1 and CDR2 (germline): LGHNA, YSLEER. The CDR3 covers 15 residues. CDR3 region: CASSQEGRGSETQYF. The CDR3 nucleotides read TGCGCCAGCAGCCAAGAGGGCAGGGGTTCGGAGACCCAGTACTTC.

The V and J genes are TRBV5-5 and TRBJ2-7, with 8 positions matching TRBD1. CDR3 size: 16 residues. The V and J ends lost 0 bases and 4 bases, in that order; junction bases with no gene match: 9. CDR1 and CDR2 (germline): SGHKS, YYEKEE (reference sequence). In nucleotides, the CDR3 is TGTGCCAGCAGCTTGGCCATCACAGGGGGAGATTACGAGCAGTACTTC. Protein product: CASSLAITGGDYEQYF.

In the case of this clonotype: One end of the junction fails to match germline, which may point to a read error. The chain has TRBV7-9 and TRBJ2-7, with D uncertain. Germline V lookup: CDR1 SEHNR, CDR2 FQNEAQ (reference sequence). The CDR3 covers 14 residues. The CDR3 DNA reads TGTTCCAGCAGCCCTAGGTTTAGCTCCTACGAGCAGTACTTC. Encoded protein: CSSSPRFSSYEQYF.

This clonotype showed up just a few times. The chain links TRBV7-2 to TRBJ2-1; D might be TRBD1 (7 bases). Trimming took 5 bases from V and 4 from J, leaving 24 bases between them. Germline assignment: CDR1 SGHTA and CDR2 FQGNSA. This CDR3 is built from 18 residues. The DNA of the CDR3 is TGTGCCAGCAGCCAGCTCGGGCAGGGGGGCCTTAGGTACAATGAGCAGTTCTTC. It yields the protein CASSQLGQGGLRYNEQFF.

The chain recombines TRBV2 with TRBJ2-1, with TRBD2 as a possible D gene (7 bases). The CDR3 runs to 15 residues. The ends were cut back, 8 bases at V and 7 bases at J, with 21 bases in the middle. CDR1 is SNHLY and CDR2 is FYNNEI in the germline V gene. CDR3 amino acids: CASGRRGGVENEQFF. As DNA, the CDR3 is TGTGCCAGCGGAAGGAGGGGGGGTGTCGAAAATGAGCAGTTCTTC. The full variable domain, completed using reference TRBV2 and TRBJ2-1, is EPEVTQTPSHQVTQMGQEVILRCVPISNHLYFYWYRQILGQKVEFLVSFYNNEISEKSEIFDDQFSVERPDGSNFTLKIRSTKLEDSAMYFCASGRRGGVENEQFFGPGTRLTVL.

This clonotype appeared a few times. The rearrangement uses TRBV9 and TRBJ2-5; 8 nucleotides agree with TRBD2. The CDR3 runs 16 residues. V trimming: 4 bases; J trimming: 4 bases; junction bases outside the gene matches: 12. Germline V gene lookup returns CDR1 SGDLS and CDR2 YYNGEE. CDR3 sequence: CASSLSSSGGAETQYF. CDR3 nucleotides: TGTGCCAGCAGCCTATCCTCATCGGGAGGGGCAGAGACCCAGTACTTC.

This clonotype showed up just a few times. The J gene is TRBJ1-5, the V gene TRBV12-3 or TRBV12-4, with D maybe TRBD1 (5 bases). The CDR3 runs 15 residues. V was cut by 5 bases and J by 4 bases, with 15 bases left in between. DNA for the CDR3: TGTGCCAGCAGTCACGCCGGGACGGGGAATCAGCCCCAGCATTTT. This gives the protein CASSHAGTGNQPQHF.

CDR3 sequence (DNA): TGTGCCACCAGTGATTTCGGGACAGGGCGCTACAATGAGCAGTACTTC. It specifies CATSDFGTGRYNEQYF. This chain links TRBV24-1 with TRBJ2-1, with 9 bases identical to TRBD1. The closer fit of TRBJ2-7 to the DNA end suggests the J call may be wrong. The CDR3 runs 16 residues. Germline assignment: CDR1 KGHDR and CDR2 SFDVKD.

The rearrangement joins TRBV4-2 to TRBJ2-3; unclear D gene. The ends were cut back, 1 base at V and 3 bases at J, with 11 bases in the middle. The V gene's germline CDR1 is LGHNA and CDR2 YNFKEQ. This CDR3 is built from 15 residues. The CDR3 is CASSQANKGTDTQYF. CDR3 DNA sequence: TGTGCCAGCAGCCAAGCCAATAAAGGGACAGATACGCAGTATTTT.

The V gene is TRBV5-1, the J gene TRBJ2-1; 9 bases line up with TRBD2. J gave up 4 bases and V 4 bases, and 9 bases lay outside the gene matches. The length of the CDR3 is 16 residues. The germline CDR1 and CDR2 sequences are SGHRS and YFSETQ. CDR3 loop: CASSPPLAGLYNEQFF. The DNA of the CDR3 is TGCGCCAGCAGCCCTCCACTAGCGGGCCTTTACAATGAGCAGTTCTTC.

The CDR3 region is CASSFLAGGPRKETQYF. The CDR3 nucleotides are TGTGCCAGCAGCTTCTTGGCGGGGGGGCCTAGAAAAGAGACCCAGTACTTC. V usage is TRBV7-2 and J usage is TRBJ2-5; 9 positions match TRBD2. The germline gives CDR1 SGHTA, CDR2 FQGNSA. Unmatched junction bases numbered 11, after V lost 3 bases and J lost 3 bases. The CDR3 runs to 17 residues.

Only a few counts were recorded for this clonotype. The V and J genes are TRBV7-2 and TRBJ2-1; D perhaps matches TRBD1 (6 bases). V lost 5 bases, J lost 2 bases, and 16 bases lay in between. The CDR3 consists of 16 residues. Germline lookup yields CDR1 SGHTA and CDR2 FQGNSA. The CDR3 DNA reads as TGTGCCAGCAGCCCATTCAACAGGGACCCCTACAATGAGCAGTTCTTC. Protein product: CASSPFNRDPYNEQFF. Variable domain in full (rest from reference TRBV7-2 and TRBJ2-1): GAGVSQSPSNKVTEKGKDVELRCDPISGHTALYWYRQSLGQGLEFLIYFQGNSAPDKSGLPSDRFSAERTGGSVSTLTIQRTQQEDSAVYLCASSPFNRDPYNEQFFGPGTRLTVL.

This clonotype was seen just once. Mismatch with germline at one junction end may stem from a read error. This chain links TRBV6-5 with TRBJ2-3, with 9 bases aligning to TRBD2. This CDR3 region has 17 residues. Germline-derived CDR1 and CDR2 are MNHEY and SVGAGI. The CDR3 nucleotides read TGTGCCAGCAGCTACTCGGGGGCGGGGGGGGCCACAGATACGCAGTATTTT. Translated: CASSYSGAGGATDTQYF.

This clonotype was counted a few times. The DNA of the CDR3 is TGTGCCGTCGGACCCCCAGGAGATGAGCAGTTCTTC. Protein product: CAVGPPGDEQFF. The genes are TRBV15 and TRBJ2-1; D ambiguous. The ends were cut back, 11 bases at V and 8 bases at J, with 16 bases in the middle. The CDR3 has 12 residues. Germline V gives CDR1 LNHNV, CDR2 YYDKDF (reference sequence).

This clonotype was seen a handful of times. The J gene is TRBJ2-3, the V gene TRBV29-1; 7 bases map to TRBD1. The V gene end was trimmed by 2 bases and the J gene end by 2 bases; junction bases not matched to a gene: 7. CDR3 size: 15 residues. Germline-derived CDR1 and CDR2 are SQVTM and ANQGSEA. The CDR3: CSVEPRQGATDTQYF. The CDR3 DNA reads TGCAGCGTTGAACCCCGACAGGGCGCCACAGATACGCAGTATTTT.

This clonotype was seen a few times. V is TRBV7-2 and J is TRBJ2-7; D may be TRBD1 (7 bases). CDR1 is SGHTA and CDR2 is FQGNSA in the germline V gene. The CDR3 extends over 15 amino acids. Trimming took 4 bases from V and 1 from J, leaving 14 bases between them. The CDR3 region is CASSSGDRPSYEQYF. CDR3 DNA: TGTGCCAGCAGCTCGGGGGACAGACCATCCTACGAGCAGTACTTC.